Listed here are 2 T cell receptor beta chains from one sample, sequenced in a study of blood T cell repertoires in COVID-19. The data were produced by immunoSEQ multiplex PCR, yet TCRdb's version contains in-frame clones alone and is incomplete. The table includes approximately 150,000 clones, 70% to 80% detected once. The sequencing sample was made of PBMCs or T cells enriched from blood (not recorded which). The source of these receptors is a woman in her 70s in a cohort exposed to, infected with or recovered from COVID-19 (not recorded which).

The DNA of the CDR3 is TGCGCCAGCAGCCGGACGGTCTATATGGGAGGCACAGATACGCAGTATTTT. As protein: CASSRTVYMGGTDTQYF. The chain joins TRBV5-1 to TRBJ2-3; the D gene is possibly TRBD2 (5 bases). Germline V gene data show CDR1 as SGHRS and CDR2 as YFSETQ. Trimming removed 4 bases from V and 1 base from J, with 19 bases in between. The CDR3 has 17 amino acids. Based on the CDR3 plus reference TRBV5-1 and TRBJ2-3, the full variable domain is KAGVTQTPRYLIKTRGQQVTLSCSPISGHRSVSWYQQTPGQGLQFLFEYFSETQRNKGNFPGRFSGRQFSNSRSEMNVSTLELGDSALYLCASSRTVYMGGTDTQYFGPGTRLTVL.

CDR3 protein: CASSQDVDTEAFF. CDR3 bases: TGTGCCAGCTCACAAGATGTAGACACTGAAGCTTTCTTT. V and J are TRBV18 and TRBJ1-1; D gene ambiguous. CDR3 size: 13 residues. Germline V gene lookup returns CDR1 KGHSH and CDR2 LQKENI. V shed 4 bases and J shed 3 bases, with 9 bases lying between them.